The rows below give T cell receptor beta chains drawn from one sample of a study of radiotherapy plus CTLA-4 blockade in lung cancer. Method: immunoSEQ multiplex PCR; TCRdb's copy keeps in-frame clones and lacks some. The data show some 49,000 clones, with approximately 81% seen just once and approximately 30% held by the top ten. This specimen consisted of peripheral blood, obtained from a patient treated with radiotherapy plus ipilimumab. Receptor source: a human donor with non-small cell lung cancer whose response to radiotherapy plus ipilimumab could not be evaluated. Each CDR3 is given with its conserved first and last residue.

V gene	J gene	CDR3 protein
TRBV11-2	TRBJ1-1	CASSSGQGRWDTEAFF
TRBV16	TRBJ2-3	CASSQLVRRDTQYF
TRBV11-3	TRBJ2-1	CASSSVGGNEQFF
TRBV7-2	TRBJ2-7	CASSLGAALNGAYEQYF
TRBV9	TRBJ2-1	CASSVGAGSYNEQFF
TRBV7-8	TRBJ2-1	CASSPRGGSSYNEQFF
TRBV9	TRBJ1-4	CASSVRGSPTNEKLFF
TRBV11-3	TRBJ2-1	CASSFGQGYNEQFF
TRBV9	TRBJ1-5	CASSARDNNQPQHF
TRBV5-6	TRBJ1-1	CASSLSGAAPNTEAFF
TRBV2	TRBJ2-7	CASSETGGSYEQYF
TRBV2	TRBJ2-1	CATTGQTEQFF
TRBV28	TRBJ1-2	CASINGGVLANYGYTF
TRBV29-1	TRBJ1-3	CSVAPTGQAGNTIYF
TRBV28	TRBJ2-7	CASSPHPKTAAYEQYF
TRBV11-2	TRBJ1-5	CASSLDDRGGQPQHF
TRBV21-1	TRBJ2-5	CASTTLGAIFQETQYF
TRBV27	TRBJ2-1	CASSRGHEQFF
TRBV4-1	TRBJ2-2	CASSLQGYGELFF
TRBV7-2	TRBJ1-2	CASSNGGTAGHGYTF
TRBV5-1	TRBJ1-5	CASSLMGQPNQPQHF
TRBV9	TRBJ2-3	CASSVYIGSVQYF
TRBV5-6	TRBJ1-1	CASSLNRANTEAFF
TRBV6-1	TRBJ2-5	CASSVNTYQETQYF
TRBV28	TRBJ2-2	CASSLVTGITGELFF
TRBV5-1	TRBJ2-2	CASSLQTSGNTGELFF
TRBV7-2	TRBJ2-2	CASSLGPARLRTGELFF
TRBV9	TRBJ2-7	CASSVGAGGGEQYF
TRBV25-1	TRBJ2-1	CASGGAGAHNEQFF
TRBV7-9	TRBJ1-1	CASSSNRDSPTLMNTEAFF
TRBV2	TRBJ2-1	CASRGTGGYNEQFF
TRBV11-2	TRBJ1-5	CASSPGQGAQGNQPQHF
TRBV28	TRBJ1-4	CASSSPAGGYRSVF
TRBV28	TRBJ2-1	CASSFPWTSGSNEQFF
TRBV5-1	TRBJ2-5	CASSLGELAGETQYF
TRBV6-4	TRBJ2-3	CASSLAGGSTDTQYF
TRBV6-5	TRBJ2-2	CASRTGWDTGELFF
TRBV28	TRBJ1-1	CASRRPTAQNTEAFF
TRBV19	TRBJ1-1	CASSIRGLAEAFF
TRBV15	TRBJ2-7	CATSREDWSYEQYF
TRBV5-1	TRBJ2-7	CASSSGLAGWGYEQYF
TRBV21-1	TRBJ2-5	CASSTGKVAAPPAQYF
TRBV27	TRBJ2-7	CASSSPQGGAYEQYF
TRBV30	TRBJ1-5	CAWSSGNQPQHF
TRBV28	TRBJ1-5	CASSPHGQGDNQPQHF
TRBV7-8	TRBJ1-2	CASSLDDRARGDYYGYTF
TRBV28	TRBJ1-3	CASSLLSVTGGRNTIYF
TRBV7-3	TRBJ2-6	CASSPGTGINSGANVLTF